The 12 T cell receptor beta chains below all came from one sample that was sequenced in a study of blood T cell repertoires in COVID-19. Profiled with immunoSEQ multiplex PCR; TCRdb holds only in-frame clones, not every one. The data contain just over 350,000 clones, approximately 86% of them singletons. The sequenced sample consisted of peripheral blood. Receptors originate from an older woman with COVID-19, enrolled during active disease.

The DNA of the CDR3 is TGCGCCAGCAGCCAAGAGACGGGACAGGGGGCCTACGAGCAGTACTTC. Encoded protein: CASSQETGQGAYEQYF. V is TRBV4-1 and J is TRBJ2-7; TRBD1 agrees at 11 bases. Germline CDR1 is MGHRA and CDR2 is YSYEKL. The J segment lost 2 bases and the V segment lost 0 bases, leaving 3 bases of the junction unmatched. The CDR3 runs to 16 residues.

This rearrangement joins TRBV19 to TRBJ2-5; D possibly corresponds to TRBD2 (5 bases). The germline V and J ends were trimmed by 10 bases and 1 base, with 13 bases remaining between them. The CDR3 has 13 residues. Per the germline V gene, CDR1 is LNHDA and CDR2 is SQIVND (reference sequence). The CDR3 loop reads CATKPGVQETQYF. CDR3 in DNA: TGTGCCACCAAGCCCGGGGTCCAAGAGACCCAGTACTTC.

The chain joins TRBV5-4 to TRBJ2-2, with 10 positions matching TRBD1. The CDR3 consists of 17 residues. Unmatched junction bases numbered 9, after V lost 2 bases and J lost 5 bases. Per the germline V gene, CDR1 is SGHNT and CDR2 is YYREEE (reference sequence). The CDR3 sequence: CASSLGIRQGATGELFF. In DNA, the CDR3 is TGTGCCAGCAGCTTAGGTATAAGACAGGGGGCGACCGGGGAGCTGTTTTTT.

This CDR3 reads CASSLEPTVKGNTIYF. As DNA, the CDR3 is TGTGCCAGCAGCTTAGAACCGACAGTAAAAGGAAACACCATATATTTT. The chain uses TRBV7-2 and TRBJ1-3, with a tentative D call TRBD1 (5 bases). V lost 1 base, J lost 4 bases, and 14 bases lay in between. Germline CDR1 is SGHTA and CDR2 is FQGNSA. The CDR3 has 16 amino acids.

The CDR3 DNA reads as TGTGCCAGCAGCGTAACCGTGAGCACCGGGGAGCTGTTTTTT. The encoded protein is CASSVTVSTGELFF. The chain combines TRBV9 with TRBJ2-2; D is uncertain. There are 14 residues in the CDR3. Per germline, CDR1 SGDLS and CDR2 YYNGEE. Trimming left V 1 base short and J 4 bases short, with 8 bases between.

The chain carries TRBV5-6 and TRBJ2-2, with D possibly TRBD2 on 5 matching bases. V lost 3 bases and J lost 2, with 8 bases in between. CDR3 size: 14 residues. Germline lookup yields CDR1 SGHDT and CDR2 YYEEEE. The CDR3 DNA is TGTGCCAGCAGCTACGGGGTTAACACCGGGGAGCTGTTTTTT. Its translation: CASSYGVNTGELFF.

J is TRBJ1-2 and V is TRBV2; 9 bases are a match to TRBD1. The CDR3 covers 15 residues. Germline assignment: CDR1 SNHLY and CDR2 FYNNEI. Losses at the gene ends were 1 base for V and 7 bases for J; bases not matched to a gene: 7. For the CDR3, the DNA is TGTGCCAGCAGTGAAGGACACAGGGGGCTAGGTGGCTACACCTTC. Translation gives CASSEGHRGLGGYTF.

This clone came up once. The chain carries TRBV6-5 and TRBJ2-7; 9 bases align to TRBD1. Germline-derived CDR1 and CDR2 are MNHEY and SVGAGI. Germline trimming cut 6 bases from V and 7 bases from J; bases unmatched to any gene: 10. The CDR3 length is 14 residues. CDR3 coding DNA: TGTGCCAGCAGAGCAAATGGACAGGGGAGGGAGCAGTACTTC. As protein: CASRANGQGREQYF.

The chain combines TRBV9 with TRBJ1-1; D is ambiguous. Germline CDR1 is SGDLS and CDR2 is YYNGEE. This CDR3 comprises 14 residues. V was pared by 2 bases and J by 5 bases, with 13 bases between. The DNA of the CDR3 is TGTGCCAGCAGCGTTCCCGGTACCGGGACTGAAGCTTTCTTT. It translates to CASSVPGTGTEAFF. Looking up the rest from reference TRBV9 and TRBJ1-1 gives the full variable domain: DSGVTQTPKHLITATGQRVTLRCSPRSGDLSVYWYQQSLDQGLQFLIQYYNGEERAKGNILERFSAQQFPDLHSELNLSSLELGDSALYFCASSVPGTGTEAFFGQGTRLTVV.

The chain has TRBV3-1 (or the pseudogene TRBV3-2) and TRBJ1-6, with a tentative D call TRBD1 (5 bases). Germline assignment: CDR1 LGHDT and CDR2 YNNKEL (reference sequence). The CDR3 consists of 14 residues. With 1 base removed from V and 9 bases from J, the gap between germline ends came to 10 bases. CDR3 in amino acids: CASSQADGGSPLHF. The CDR3 region has the DNA TGTGCCAGCAGCCAAGCCGACGGGGGTTCACCCCTCCACTTT.

The CDR3 DNA follows: TGTGCCAGCAGCCGGGGGCGGGGGGCGTCTAATGAAAAACTGTTTTTT. It encodes CASSRGRGASNEKLFF. The rearrangement links TRBV3-1 (or the pseudogene TRBV3-2) to TRBJ1-4, with D possibly being TRBD1 (6 bases). The CDR3 runs to 16 residues. CDR1 is LGHDT and CDR2 is YNNKEL in the germline V gene (reference sequence). Trimming cost V 4 bases and J 3 bases, with 15 bases left between them.

The chain combines TRBV5-1 with TRBJ1-2; 11 nucleotides align to TRBD1. Trimming removed 3 bases from V and 1 base from J; junction bases left unmatched: 5. The CDR3 runs 16 residues. Germline V lookup: CDR1 SGHRS, CDR2 YFSETQ. The CDR3 bases are TGCGCCAGCAGCTCCCGGACAGGGGGCCTTAACTATGGCTACACCTTC. Protein: CASSSRTGGLNYGYTF.